This TCR beta chain was identified during a study of T-cell memory formation after mild COVID-19 (dated by TCRdb to about 2021). Regarding the research as a whole: Most TCR sequence clusters were specific to one of the two donors. In a couple of donors, T-cell clones that expanded and contracted after mild COVID-19 were tracked by sequencing TCRalpha and TCRbeta repertoires over time. The cohort comprised two young, previously healthy adult volunteers, one female and one male. What the study reported, not specific to this receptor: The detection of some responding clones in pre-infection memory suggests that pre-existing cross-reactive memory T cells joined the SARS-CoV-2 response. Contracting CD4+ clones were found mainly in CM and EM memory subsets, while CD8+ clones were enriched in EMRA. The study covered only a couple of mild cases, and larger cohorts including severe cases with pre-infection samples were considered necessary. Balanced CD4/CD8 phenotypes were observed for clones contracting from day 15 to 85, whereas a bias towards CD4+ was observed for a second wave of clones expanding from day 15 to 37. SARS-CoV-2 specificity of the second-wave clones peaking on day 37 was not confirmed.

The sequencer was an Illumina NovaSeq 6000. TCRalpha and TCRbeta cDNA libraries were built by 5'RACE with constant-segment primers, adding sample barcodes and unique molecular identifiers. RNA was extracted from every sample with Trizol reagent. Amplification of the libraries took two PCR steps, and the second step added a second sample barcode plus Illumina TruSeq adapters. The libraries were sequenced on an Illumina NovaSeq using 2 x 150 bp paired-end reads. Per the original workflow: Reads were demultiplexed and collapsed into UMI-guided consensus sequences with migec v1.2.7. With mixcr v2.1.11, UMI consensuses were aligned to TRA and TRB V and J templates and assembled into clonotypes. Expanded or contracted clonotypes were those called significant by both edgeR and NoisET, with noise models trained on biological replicates. For edgeR calls, a false discovery rate-adjusted p below 0.01 and a log2 fold-change threshold of 1 were applied. As an exploratory analysis of dynamics, max-normalized trajectories of the 1000 most abundant clonotypes were examined with PCA combined with hierarchical clustering. Separately sequenced CD4+ and CD8+ repertoires were used to assign the CD4 or CD8 phenotype of responding clones. TCRdb reprocessed the public reads (quality trimming at Q25 with fastp, clone calling with MiXCR) and kept in-frame beta chains. Rows with a matching CDR3 protein are joined into one entry that keeps the most common DNA and genes. None of the V and J calls come from the authors' own analysis; TCRdb made them. This sample holds approximately 250,000 distinct CDR3 sequences; roughly 16% were observed only once. 22% of the sample is taken by the ten largest.

To note about this clonotype: What antigen it recognizes has not been identified. No much larger clone is present one base from it, and per-base qualities are unavailable.

Ficoll-Paque density gradient centrifugation was the method used to isolate PBMCs. Material for sequencing was PBMCs or a T cell subset sorted from them (not recorded which). The receptor was isolated from a man aged 18 to 30 who had mild COVID-19 (a few samples of this study predate the infection). The sample titles of this study are shuffled in the database, so cell type and time point are left out; the donor was told from shared clones.

The CDR3 corresponds to CASNNPDSGELFF. DNA sequence: TGTGCCAGCAACAACCCCGACTCCGGGGAGCTGTTTTTT. The receptor chain draws on TRBV12-3 or TRBV12-4 and TRBJ2-2; the D gene identity is not certain. Spanning cysteine to phenylalanine, the CDR3 consists of 13 amino acids. This entry keeps only the CDR3 DNA: 39 bases, framed from base 1. A distance of 12 bases separates the germline ends of V and J, which lose 7 bases and 6 bases respectively.